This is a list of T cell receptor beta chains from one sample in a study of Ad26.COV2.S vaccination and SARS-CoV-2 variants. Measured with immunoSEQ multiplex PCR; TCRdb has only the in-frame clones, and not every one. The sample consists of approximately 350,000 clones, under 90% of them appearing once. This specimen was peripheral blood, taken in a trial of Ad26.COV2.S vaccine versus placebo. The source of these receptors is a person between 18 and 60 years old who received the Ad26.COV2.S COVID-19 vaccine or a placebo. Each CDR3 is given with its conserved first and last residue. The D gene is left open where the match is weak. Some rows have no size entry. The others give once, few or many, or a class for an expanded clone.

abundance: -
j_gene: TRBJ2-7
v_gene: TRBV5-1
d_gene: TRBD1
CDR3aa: CASSWGPRGDRVFYEQYF
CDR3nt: TGCGCCAGCAGCTGGGGGCCCCGTGGGGACAGGGTGTTCTACGAGCAGTACTTC

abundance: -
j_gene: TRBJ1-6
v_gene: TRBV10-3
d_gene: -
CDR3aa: CAIRPGQQRALHF
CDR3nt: TGTGCCATCAGACCTGGACAGCAAAGAGCCCTCCACTTT

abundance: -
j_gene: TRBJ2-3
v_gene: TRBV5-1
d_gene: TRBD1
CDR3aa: CASRPSGRGTGGEYTDTQYF
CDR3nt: TGCGCCAGCAGGCCCTCCGGCCGAGGGACAGGGGGCGAGTACACAGATACGCAGTATTTT

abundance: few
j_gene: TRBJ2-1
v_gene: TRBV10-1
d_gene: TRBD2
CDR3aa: CASSESGTSGGACFHEQFF
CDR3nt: TGCGCCAGCAGTGAGTCCGGGACTAGCGGGGGGGCCTGTTTCCATGAGCAGTTCTTC

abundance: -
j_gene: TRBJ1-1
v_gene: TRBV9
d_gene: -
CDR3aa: CASSVLAGPTEAFF
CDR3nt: TGTGCCAGCAGCGTACTAGCGGGGCCCACTGAAGCTTTCTTT

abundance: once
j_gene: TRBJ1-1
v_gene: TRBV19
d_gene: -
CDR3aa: CASSMSGGNTEAFF
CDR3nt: TGTGCCAGTAGTATGAGCGGGGGGAACACTGAAGCTTTCTTT

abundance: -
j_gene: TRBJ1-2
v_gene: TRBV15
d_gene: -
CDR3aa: CATSRRGSFGYTF
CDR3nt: TGTGCCACTTCGAGGCGGGGATCGTTTGGCTACACCTTC

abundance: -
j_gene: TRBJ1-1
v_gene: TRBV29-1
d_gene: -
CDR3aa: CSGAAQNTEAFF
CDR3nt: TGCAGCGGCGCAGCGCAGAACACTGAAGCTTTCTTT

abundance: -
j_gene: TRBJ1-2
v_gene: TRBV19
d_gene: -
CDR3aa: CASSISGVGGYTF
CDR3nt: TGTGCCAGTAGTATATCTGGGGTCGGAGGCTACACCTTC

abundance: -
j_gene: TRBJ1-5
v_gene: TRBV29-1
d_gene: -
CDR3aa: CSAITGGGSDQPQHF
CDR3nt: TGCAGCGCAATTACAGGTGGGGGCTCCGATCAGCCCCAGCATTTT

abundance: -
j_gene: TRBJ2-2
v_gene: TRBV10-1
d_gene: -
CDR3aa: CATSTGQNTGELFF
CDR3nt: TGCGCCACCTCGACAGGACAGAACACCGGGGAGCTGTTTTTT

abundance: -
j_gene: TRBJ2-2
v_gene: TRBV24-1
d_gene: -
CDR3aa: CATSDYPVGGGTGELFF
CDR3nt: TGTGCCACCAGTGATTACCCCGTCGGAGGGGGGACCGGGGAGCTGTTTTTT

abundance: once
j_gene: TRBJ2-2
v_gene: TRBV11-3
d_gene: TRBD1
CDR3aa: CASSLDGQGGPLKVTGELFF
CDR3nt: TGTGCCAGCAGCTTAGATGGACAAGGGGGCCCCCTAAAAGTGACCGGGGAGCTGTTTTTT

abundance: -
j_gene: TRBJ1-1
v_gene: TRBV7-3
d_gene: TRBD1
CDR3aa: CASSLGFGQEGREAFF
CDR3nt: TGTGCCAGCAGCCTTGGGTTTGGACAGGAGGGACGTGAAGCTTTCTTT

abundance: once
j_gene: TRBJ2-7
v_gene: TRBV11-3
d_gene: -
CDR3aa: CASSLPGPSSFYEQYF
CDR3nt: TGTGCCAGCAGCTTGCCAGGACCCTCATCCTTCTACGAGCAGTACTTC